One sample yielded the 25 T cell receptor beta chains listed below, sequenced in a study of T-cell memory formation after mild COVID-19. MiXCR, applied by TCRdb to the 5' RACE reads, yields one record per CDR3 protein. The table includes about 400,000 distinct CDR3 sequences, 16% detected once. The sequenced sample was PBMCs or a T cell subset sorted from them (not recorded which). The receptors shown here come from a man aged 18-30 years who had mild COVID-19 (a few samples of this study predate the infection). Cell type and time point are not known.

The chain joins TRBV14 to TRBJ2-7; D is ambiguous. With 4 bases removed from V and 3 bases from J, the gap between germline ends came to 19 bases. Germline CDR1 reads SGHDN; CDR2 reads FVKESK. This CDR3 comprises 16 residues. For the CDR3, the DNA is TGTGCCAGCAGCCGACCCGGCGCCACAAGGATCTACGAGCAGTACGTC. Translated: CASSRPGATRIYEQYV.

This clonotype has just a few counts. The CDR3 sequence is CASSLGQDSPLHF. CDR3 sequence (DNA): TGCGCCAGCAGCTTAGGGCAGGACTCACCCCTCCACTTT. The chain couples TRBV5-1 to TRBJ1-6, with D hard to call. Germline CDR1 reads SGHRS; CDR2 reads YFSETQ. Trimming removed 2 bases from V and 10 bases from J, with 10 bases in between. CDR3 size: 13 residues. Filled out from reference TRBV5-1 and TRBJ1-6, the complete variable domain reads KAGVTQTPRYLIKTRGQQVTLSCSPISGHRSVSWYQQTPGQGLQFLFEYFSETQRNKGNFPGRFSGRQFSNSRSEMNVSTLELGDSALYLCASSLGQDSPLHFGNGTRLTVT.

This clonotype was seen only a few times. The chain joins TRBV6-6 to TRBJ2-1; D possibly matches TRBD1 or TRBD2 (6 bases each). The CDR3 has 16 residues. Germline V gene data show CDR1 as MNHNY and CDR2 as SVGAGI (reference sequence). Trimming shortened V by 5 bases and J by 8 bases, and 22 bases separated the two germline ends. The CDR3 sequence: CASSGRDTRRGYEQFF. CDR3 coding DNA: TGTGCCAGCAGTGGGCGGGACACGCGGAGGGGCTATGAGCAGTTCTTC.

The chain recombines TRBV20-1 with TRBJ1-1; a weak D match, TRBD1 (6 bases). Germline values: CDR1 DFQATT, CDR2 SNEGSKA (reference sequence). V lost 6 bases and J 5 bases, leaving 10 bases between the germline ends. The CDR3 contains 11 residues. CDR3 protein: CSAPRGTEAFF. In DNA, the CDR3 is TGCAGTGCCCCCAGGGGTACTGAAGCTTTCTTT.

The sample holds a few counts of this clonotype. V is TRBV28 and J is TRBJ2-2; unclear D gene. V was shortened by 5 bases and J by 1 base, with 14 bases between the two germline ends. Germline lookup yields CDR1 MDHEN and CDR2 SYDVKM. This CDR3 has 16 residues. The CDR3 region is CASSPKRRLNTGELFF. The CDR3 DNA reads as TGTGCCAGCAGTCCGAAGCGTCGATTGAACACCGGGGAGCTGTTTTTT.

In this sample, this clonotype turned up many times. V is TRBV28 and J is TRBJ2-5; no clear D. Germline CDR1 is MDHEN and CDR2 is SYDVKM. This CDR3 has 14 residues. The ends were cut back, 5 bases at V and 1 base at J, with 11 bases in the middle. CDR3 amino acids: CASSMAAAQETQYF. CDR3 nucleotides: TGTGCCAGCAGTATGGCGGCAGCCCAAGAGACCCAGTACTTC. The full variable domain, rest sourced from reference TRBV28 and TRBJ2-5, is DVKVTQSSRYLVKRTGEKVFLECVQDMDHENMFWYRQDPGLGLRLIYFSYDVKMKEKGDIPEGYSVSREKKERFSLILESASTNQTSMYLCASSMAAAQETQYFGPGTRLLVL.

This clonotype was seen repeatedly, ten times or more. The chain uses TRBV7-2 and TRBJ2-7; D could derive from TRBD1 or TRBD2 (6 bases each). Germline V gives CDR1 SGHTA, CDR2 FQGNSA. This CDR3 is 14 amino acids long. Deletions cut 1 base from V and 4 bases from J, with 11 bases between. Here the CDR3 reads CASSLEKGGYEQYV. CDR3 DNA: TGTGCCAGCAGCTTAGAGAAGGGGGGTTACGAGCAGTACGTC.

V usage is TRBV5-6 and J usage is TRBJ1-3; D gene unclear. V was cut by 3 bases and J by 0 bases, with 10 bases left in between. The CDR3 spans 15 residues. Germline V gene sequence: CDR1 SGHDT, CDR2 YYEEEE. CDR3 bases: TGTGCCAGCAGCTCTATCCGGCCCTCTGGAAACACCATATATTTT. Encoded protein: CASSSIRPSGNTIYF.

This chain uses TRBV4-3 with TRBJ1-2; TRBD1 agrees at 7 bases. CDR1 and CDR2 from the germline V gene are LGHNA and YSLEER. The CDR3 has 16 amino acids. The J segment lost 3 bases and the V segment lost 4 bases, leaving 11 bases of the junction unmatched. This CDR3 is CASSPVQGTYDYGYTF. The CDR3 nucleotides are TGCGCCAGCAGCCCGGTACAGGGGACGTACGACTATGGCTACACCTTC.

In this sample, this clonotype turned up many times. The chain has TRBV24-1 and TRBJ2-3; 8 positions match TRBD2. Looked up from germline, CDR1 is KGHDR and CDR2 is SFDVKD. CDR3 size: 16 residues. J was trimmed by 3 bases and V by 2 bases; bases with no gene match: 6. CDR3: CATSDYYGGATDTQYF. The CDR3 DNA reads TGTGCCACCAGTGATTACTACGGGGGGGCAACAGATACGCAGTATTTT.

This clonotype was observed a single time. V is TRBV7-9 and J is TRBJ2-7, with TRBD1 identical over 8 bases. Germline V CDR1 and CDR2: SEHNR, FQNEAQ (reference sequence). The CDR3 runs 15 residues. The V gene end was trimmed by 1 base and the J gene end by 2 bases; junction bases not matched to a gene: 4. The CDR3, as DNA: TGTGCCAGCAGCTTAGGATACAGGGGGACCTACGAGCAGTACTTC. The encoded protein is CASSLGYRGTYEQYF.

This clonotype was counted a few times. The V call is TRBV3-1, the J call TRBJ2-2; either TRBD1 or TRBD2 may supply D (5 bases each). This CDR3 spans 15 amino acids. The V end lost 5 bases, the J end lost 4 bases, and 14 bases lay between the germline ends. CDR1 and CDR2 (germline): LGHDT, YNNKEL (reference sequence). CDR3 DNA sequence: TGTGCCAGCAGCACCAGGGTCGGGGTCACCGGGGAGCTGTTTTTT. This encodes CASSTRVGVTGELFF. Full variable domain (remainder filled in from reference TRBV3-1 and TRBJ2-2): DTAVSQTPKYLVTQMGNDKSIKCEQNLGHDTMYWYKQDSKKFLKIMFSYNNKELIINETVPNRFSPKSPDKAHLNLHINSLELGDSAVYFCASSTRVGVTGELFFGEGSRLTVL.

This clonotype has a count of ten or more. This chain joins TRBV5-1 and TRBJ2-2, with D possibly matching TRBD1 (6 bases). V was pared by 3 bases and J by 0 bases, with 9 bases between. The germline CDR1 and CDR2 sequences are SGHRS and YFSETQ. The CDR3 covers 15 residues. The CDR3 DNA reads TGCGCCAGCAGCTCACGGACAGCGAACACCGGGGAGCTGTTTTTT. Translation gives CASSSRTANTGELFF.

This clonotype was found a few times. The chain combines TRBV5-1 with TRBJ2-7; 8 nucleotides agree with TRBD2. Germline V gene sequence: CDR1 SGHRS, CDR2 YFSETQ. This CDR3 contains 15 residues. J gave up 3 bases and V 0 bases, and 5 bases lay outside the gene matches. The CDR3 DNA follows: TGCGCCAGCAGCTTGGTTCTTAGCGGGGTCTACGAGCAGTACTTC. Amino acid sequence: CASSLVLSGVYEQYF.

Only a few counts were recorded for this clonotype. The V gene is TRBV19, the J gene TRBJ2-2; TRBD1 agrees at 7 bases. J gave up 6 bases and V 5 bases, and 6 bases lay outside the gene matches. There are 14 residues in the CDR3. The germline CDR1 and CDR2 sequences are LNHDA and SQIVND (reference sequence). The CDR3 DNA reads TGTGCCAGTAGTCGTAGACAGGGCCCCGGGGAGCTGTTTTTT. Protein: CASSRRQGPGELFF.

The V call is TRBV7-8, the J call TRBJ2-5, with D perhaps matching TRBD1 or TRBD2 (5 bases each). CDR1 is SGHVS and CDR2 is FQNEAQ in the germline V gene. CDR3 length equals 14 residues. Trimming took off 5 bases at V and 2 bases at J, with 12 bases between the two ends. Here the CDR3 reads CASSPWDQQETQYF. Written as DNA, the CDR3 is TGTGCCAGCAGCCCGTGGGACCAACAAGAGACCCAGTACTTC.

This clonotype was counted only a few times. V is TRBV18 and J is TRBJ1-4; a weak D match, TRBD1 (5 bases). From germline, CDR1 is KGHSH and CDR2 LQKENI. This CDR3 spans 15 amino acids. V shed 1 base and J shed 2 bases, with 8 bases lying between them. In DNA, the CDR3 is TGTGCCAGCTCACCACTAGACAGCACTAATGAAAAACTGTTTTTT. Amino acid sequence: CASSPLDSTNEKLFF.

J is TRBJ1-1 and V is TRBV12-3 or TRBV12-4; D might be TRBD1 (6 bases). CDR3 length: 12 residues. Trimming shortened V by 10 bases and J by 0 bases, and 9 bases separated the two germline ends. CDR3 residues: CATRQVNTEAFF. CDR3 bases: TGTGCCACCAGACAGGTGAACACTGAAGCTTTCTTT.

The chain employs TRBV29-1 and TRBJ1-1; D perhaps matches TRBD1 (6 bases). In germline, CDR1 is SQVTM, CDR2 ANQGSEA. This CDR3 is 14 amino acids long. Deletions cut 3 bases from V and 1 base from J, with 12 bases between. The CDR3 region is CSVDRGGGNTEAFF. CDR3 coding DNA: TGCAGCGTTGATCGGGGAGGGGGGAACACTGAAGCTTTCTTT. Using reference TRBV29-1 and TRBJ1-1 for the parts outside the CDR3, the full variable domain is SAVISQKPSRDICQRGTSLTIQCQVDSQVTMMFWYRQQPGQSLTLIATANQGSEATYESGFVIDKFPISRPNLTFSTLTVSNMSPEDSSIYLCSVDRGGGNTEAFFGQGTRLTVV.

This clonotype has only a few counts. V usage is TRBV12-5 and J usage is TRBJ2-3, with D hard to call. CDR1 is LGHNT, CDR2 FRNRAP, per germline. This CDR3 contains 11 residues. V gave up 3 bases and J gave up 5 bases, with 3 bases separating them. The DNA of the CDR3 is TGTGCTAGTGGTTTTAGAGATACGCAGTATTTT. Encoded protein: CASGFRDTQYF.

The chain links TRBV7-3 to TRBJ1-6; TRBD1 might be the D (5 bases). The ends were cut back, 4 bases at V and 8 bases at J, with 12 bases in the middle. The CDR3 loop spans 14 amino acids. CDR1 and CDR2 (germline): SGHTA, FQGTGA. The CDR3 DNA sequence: TGTGCCAGCAGCTCCCGTGGGGGAGATTCACCCCTCCACTTT. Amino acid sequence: CASSSRGGDSPLHF.

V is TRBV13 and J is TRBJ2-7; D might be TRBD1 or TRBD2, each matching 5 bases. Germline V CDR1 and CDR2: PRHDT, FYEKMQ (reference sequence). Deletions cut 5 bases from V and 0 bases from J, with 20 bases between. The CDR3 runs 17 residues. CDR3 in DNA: TGTGCCAGCAGCACCCGGGACGGGGATGGGGTCTCCTACGAGCAGTACTTC. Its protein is CASSTRDGDGVSYEQYF.

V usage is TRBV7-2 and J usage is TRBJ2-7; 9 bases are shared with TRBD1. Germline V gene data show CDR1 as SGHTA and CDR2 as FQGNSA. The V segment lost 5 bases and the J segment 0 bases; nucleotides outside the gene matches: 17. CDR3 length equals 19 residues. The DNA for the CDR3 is TGTGCCAGCAGCCCAAAAAGAGACAGGGGGGAAAGACCCTCCTACGAGCAGTACTTC. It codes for CASSPKRDRGERPSYEQYF.

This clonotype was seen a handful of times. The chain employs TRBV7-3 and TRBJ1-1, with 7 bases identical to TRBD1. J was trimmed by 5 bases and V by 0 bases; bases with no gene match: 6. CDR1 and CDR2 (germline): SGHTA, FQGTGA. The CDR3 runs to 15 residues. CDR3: CASSLTGTVGTEAFF. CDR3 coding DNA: TGTGCCAGCAGCTTAACCGGGACAGTGGGGACTGAAGCTTTCTTT.

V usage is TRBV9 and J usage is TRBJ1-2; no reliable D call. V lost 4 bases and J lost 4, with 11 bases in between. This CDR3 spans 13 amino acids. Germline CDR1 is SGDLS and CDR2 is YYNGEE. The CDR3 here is CASSPWESYGYTF. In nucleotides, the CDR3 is TGTGCCAGCAGCCCCTGGGAGAGCTATGGCTACACCTTC.